This paragraph covers one T cell receptor (beta chain) sequence. The antigen is unknown. The data were obtained in a study of human T cells and chemical hapten exposure. Turning to the study itself: Across samples, TCR yields varied, mostly owing to small differences in pooled library volumes.

This CDR3 comprises 13 residues. Germline V gene data show CDR1 as MNHNS and CDR2 as SASEGT. V dropped 3 bases and J dropped 7; count of bases not matched to a gene: 3. Points from the study as a whole: Unchanged with DPC sensitization were TCRs above 1 in 1000 frequency.

The time point denotes: healthy volunteer bleed at 2 weeks. Unseparated into fractions, whole blood served as the source from which total RNA was extracted. Unique molecular identifiers were attached to individual cDNA molecules within the library. Authors' data handling: Sample TCR totals centred on a median of roughly 96,000, ranging roughly 20,000 to 690,600. From the RACE reads, TCRdb called clonotypes with MiXCR, one entry per CDR3 protein. The V and J calls were not made by the authors but by TCRdb's processing. The table records approximately 97,000 distinct CDR3 sequences, 8.5% to 9% of them present only once.

The sample was whole blood. The TCR originated in a female donor in good health. Some clones in this sample may be carry-over from other donors' samples. V gene TRBV6-1 combines with J gene TRBJ1-2; 9 bases map to TRBD1. The chain's CDR3 is CASSEGTGFGYTF. CDR3 DNA sequence: TGTGCCAGCAGTGAGGGGACAGGGTTTGGCTACACCTTC.